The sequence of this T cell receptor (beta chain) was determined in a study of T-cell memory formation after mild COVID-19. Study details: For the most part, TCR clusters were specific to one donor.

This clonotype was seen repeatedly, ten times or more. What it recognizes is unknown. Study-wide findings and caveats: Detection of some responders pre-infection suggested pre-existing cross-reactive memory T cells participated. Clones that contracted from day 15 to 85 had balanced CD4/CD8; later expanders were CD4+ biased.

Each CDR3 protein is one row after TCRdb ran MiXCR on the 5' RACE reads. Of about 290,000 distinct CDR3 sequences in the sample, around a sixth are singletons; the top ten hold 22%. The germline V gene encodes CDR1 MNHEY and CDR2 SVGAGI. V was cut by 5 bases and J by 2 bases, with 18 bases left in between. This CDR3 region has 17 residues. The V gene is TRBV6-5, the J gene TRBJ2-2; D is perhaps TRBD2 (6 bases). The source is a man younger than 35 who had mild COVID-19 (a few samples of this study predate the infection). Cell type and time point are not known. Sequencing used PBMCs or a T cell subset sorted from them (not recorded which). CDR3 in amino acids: CASSPGRRGSNTGELFF. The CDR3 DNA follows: TGTGCCAGCAGTCCGGGGCGGCGGGGATCCAACACCGGGGAGCTGTTTTTT.